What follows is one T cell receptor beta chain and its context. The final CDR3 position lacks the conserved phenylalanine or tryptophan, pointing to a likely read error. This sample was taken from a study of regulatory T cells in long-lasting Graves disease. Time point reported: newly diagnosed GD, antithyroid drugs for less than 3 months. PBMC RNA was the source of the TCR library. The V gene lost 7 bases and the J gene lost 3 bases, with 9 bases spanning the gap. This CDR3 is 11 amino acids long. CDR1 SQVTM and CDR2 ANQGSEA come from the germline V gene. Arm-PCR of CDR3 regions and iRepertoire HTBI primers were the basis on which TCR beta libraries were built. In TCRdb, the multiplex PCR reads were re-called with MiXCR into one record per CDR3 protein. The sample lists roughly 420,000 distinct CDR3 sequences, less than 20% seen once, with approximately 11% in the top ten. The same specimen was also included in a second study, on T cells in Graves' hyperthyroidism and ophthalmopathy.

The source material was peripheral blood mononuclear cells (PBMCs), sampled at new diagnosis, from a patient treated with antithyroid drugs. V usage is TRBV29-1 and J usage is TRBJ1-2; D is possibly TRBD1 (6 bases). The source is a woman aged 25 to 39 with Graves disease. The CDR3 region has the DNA TGCAGCGGGGGGGCGGACTATGGCTACACCCTC. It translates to CSGGADYGYTL.